The clone carrying this T cell receptor beta chain appeared a few times. Its antigen is not identified. The data were taken from a study of CD8 T cells in ankylosing spondylitis. Study-wide findings and caveats: Within ankylosing spondylitis blood, a TCR beta motif made up of seven or eight highly homologous variants appeared to be characteristic.

The CDR3 is 15 amino acids. The V gene lost 1 base and the J gene lost 7 bases, with 13 bases spanning the gap. Germline values: CDR1 LGHNA, CDR2 YNFKEQ. Using its own MiXCR run on the 5' RACE reads, TCRdb lists one record per CDR3 protein. The sample shows 400,000 to 450,000 distinct CDR3 sequences, 17% of them seen only once. The chain combines TRBV4-2 with TRBJ1-4; D is perhaps TRBD1 (5 bases). Sequenced material: blood, either unsorted or a sorted T cell fraction (not recorded which). The clonotype comes from a male donor with ankylosing spondylitis. In DNA, the CDR3 is TGTGCCAGCAGCCAAGGGGGACTGATGGGTGAAAAACTGTTTTTT. Translation gives CASSQGGLMGEKLFF.